The sequence of this TCR beta chain was determined in a study of T-cell memory formation after mild COVID-19. The CDR3 runs 13 residues. In germline, CDR1 is LGHDT, CDR2 YNNKEL (reference sequence). V was pared by 1 base and J by 8 bases, with 9 bases between. TCR alpha and TCR beta cDNA libraries carrying sample barcodes and UMIs came from 5'RACE with constant-segment primers. TCRdb itself ran the 5' RACE reads through MiXCR, one entry per CDR3 protein. The sample includes about 27,000 distinct CDR3 sequences, around 6.8% of them seen just once. This clonotype was observed at least ten times. V and J are TRBV3-1 and TRBJ2-4; D remains ambiguous. Sequencing was carried out using PBMCs or a T cell subset sorted from them (not recorded which). The origin of this receptor is an adult woman who had mild COVID-19 (a few samples of this study predate the infection). Cell type and time point are not known. CDR3 bases: TGTGCCAGCAGCCAAGCGTGGGGTGACATTCAGTACTTC. Translation: CASSQAWGDIQYF.